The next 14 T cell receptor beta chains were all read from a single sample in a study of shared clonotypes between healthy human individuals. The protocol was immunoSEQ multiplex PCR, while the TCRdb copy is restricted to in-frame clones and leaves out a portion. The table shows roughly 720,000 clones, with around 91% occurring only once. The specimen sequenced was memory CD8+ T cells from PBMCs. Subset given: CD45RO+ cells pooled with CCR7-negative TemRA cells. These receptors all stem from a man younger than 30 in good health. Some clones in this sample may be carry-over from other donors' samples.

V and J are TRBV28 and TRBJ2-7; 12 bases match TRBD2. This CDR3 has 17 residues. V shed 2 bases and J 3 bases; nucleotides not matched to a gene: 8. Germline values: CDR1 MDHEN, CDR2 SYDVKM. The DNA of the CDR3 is TGTGCCAGCAGTTTACCTACTAGCGGGAGGACCCTCTACGAGCAGTACTTC. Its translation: CASSLPTSGRTLYEQYF.

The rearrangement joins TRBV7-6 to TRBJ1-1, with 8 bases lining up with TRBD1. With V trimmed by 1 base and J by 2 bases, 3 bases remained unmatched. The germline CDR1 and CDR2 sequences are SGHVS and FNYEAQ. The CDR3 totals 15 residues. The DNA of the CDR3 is TGTGCCAGCAGCTTAGTCCAGGGGGCAAACACTGAAGCTTTCTTT. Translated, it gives CASSLVQGANTEAFF.

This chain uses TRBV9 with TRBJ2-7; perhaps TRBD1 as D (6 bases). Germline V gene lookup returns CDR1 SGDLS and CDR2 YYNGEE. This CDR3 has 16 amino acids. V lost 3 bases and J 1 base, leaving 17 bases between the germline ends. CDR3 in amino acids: CASSGNPGEPSYEQYF. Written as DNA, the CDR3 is TGTGCCAGCAGCGGAAATCCAGGGGAACCATCCTACGAGCAGTACTTC. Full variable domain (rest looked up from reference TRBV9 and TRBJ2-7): DSGVTQTPKHLITATGQRVTLRCSPRSGDLSVYWYQQSLDQGLQFLIQYYNGEERAKGNILERFSAQQFPDLHSELNLSSLELGDSALYFCASSGNPGEPSYEQYFGPGTRLTVT.

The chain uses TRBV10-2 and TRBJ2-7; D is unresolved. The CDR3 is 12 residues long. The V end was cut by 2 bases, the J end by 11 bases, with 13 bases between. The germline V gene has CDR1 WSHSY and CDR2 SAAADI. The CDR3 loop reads CASSEGPAVKYF. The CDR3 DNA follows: TGCGCCAGCAGTGAGGGGCCGGCCGTCAAGTACTTC.

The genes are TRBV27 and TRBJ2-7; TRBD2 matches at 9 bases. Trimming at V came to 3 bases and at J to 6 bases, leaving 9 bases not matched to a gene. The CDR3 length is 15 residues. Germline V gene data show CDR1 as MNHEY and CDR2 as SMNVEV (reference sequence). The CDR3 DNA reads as TGTGCCAGCAGTTTGGCCCCCTCACTAGCGGGCGAGCAGTACTTC. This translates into CASSLAPSLAGEQYF.

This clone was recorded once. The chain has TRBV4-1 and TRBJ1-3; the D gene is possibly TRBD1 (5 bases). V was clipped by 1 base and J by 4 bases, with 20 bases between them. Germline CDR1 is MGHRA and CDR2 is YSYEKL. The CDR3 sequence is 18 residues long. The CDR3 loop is CASSQVSGPISVGNTIYF. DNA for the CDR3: TGCGCCAGCAGCCAAGTTTCAGGGCCTATCTCAGTAGGAAACACCATATATTTT.

CDR3 in amino acids: CASSVERSRKGQPQHF. CDR3 DNA sequence: TGTGCCAGCAGTGTGGAACGGTCCCGAAAGGGTCAGCCCCAGCATTTT. J is TRBJ1-5 and V is TRBV2, with D unresolved. Per germline, CDR1 SNHLY and CDR2 FYNNEI. CDR3 length: 16 residues. V lost 4 bases to trimming and J lost 6 bases, with 19 bases between them. Filled out from reference TRBV2 and TRBJ1-5, the complete variable domain reads EPEVTQTPSHQVTQMGQEVILRCVPISNHLYFYWYRQILGQKVEFLVSFYNNEISEKSEIFDDQFSVERPDGSNFTLKIRSTKLEDSAMYFCASSVERSRKGQPQHFGDGTRLSIL.

The CDR3 DNA follows: TGTGCCAGCAGTCAACCCATTAGCTCTGGAAACACCATATATTTT. Encoded protein: CASSQPISSGNTIYF. The V gene is TRBV6-5, the J gene TRBJ1-3, with no clear D. CDR3 length: 15 residues. V shed 5 bases and J shed 0 bases, with 11 bases lying between them. Germline CDR1 reads MNHEY; CDR2 reads SVGAGI.

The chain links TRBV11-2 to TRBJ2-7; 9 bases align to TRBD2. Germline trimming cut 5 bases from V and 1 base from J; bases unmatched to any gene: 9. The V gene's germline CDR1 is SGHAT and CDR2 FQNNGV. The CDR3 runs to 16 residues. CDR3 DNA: TGTGCCAGCAGCGGGGTGTTAGCGGGAGCGTCCTACGAGCAGTACTTC. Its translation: CASSGVLAGASYEQYF.

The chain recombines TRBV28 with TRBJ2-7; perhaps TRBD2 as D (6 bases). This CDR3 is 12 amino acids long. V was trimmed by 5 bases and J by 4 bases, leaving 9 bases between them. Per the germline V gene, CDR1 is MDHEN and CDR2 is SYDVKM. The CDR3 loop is CASSPGGYEQYF. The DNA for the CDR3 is TGTGCCAGCAGTCCCGGGGGATACGAGCAGTACTTC.

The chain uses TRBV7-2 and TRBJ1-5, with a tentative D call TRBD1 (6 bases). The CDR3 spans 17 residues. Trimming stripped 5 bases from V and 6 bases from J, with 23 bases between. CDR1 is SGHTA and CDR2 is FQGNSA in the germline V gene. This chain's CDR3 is CASSLPRSRGAGQPQHF. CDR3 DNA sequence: TGTGCCAGCAGCCTTCCCCGGAGCAGGGGCGCTGGTCAGCCCCAGCATTTT.

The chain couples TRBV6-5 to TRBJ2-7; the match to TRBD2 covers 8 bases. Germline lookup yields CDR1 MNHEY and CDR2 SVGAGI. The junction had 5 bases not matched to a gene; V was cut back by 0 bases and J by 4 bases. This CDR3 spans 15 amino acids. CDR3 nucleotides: TGTGCCAGCAGTTACTCCCCGGGGGGGGGTTACGAGCAGTACTTC. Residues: CASSYSPGGGYEQYF.

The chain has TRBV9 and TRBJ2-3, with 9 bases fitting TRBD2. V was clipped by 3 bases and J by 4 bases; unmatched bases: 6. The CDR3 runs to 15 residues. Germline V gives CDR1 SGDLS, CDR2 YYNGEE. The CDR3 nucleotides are TGTGCCAGCAGCGGAGGAAGCGGGAGGCCAGATACGCAGTATTTT. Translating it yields CASSGGSGRPDTQYF.

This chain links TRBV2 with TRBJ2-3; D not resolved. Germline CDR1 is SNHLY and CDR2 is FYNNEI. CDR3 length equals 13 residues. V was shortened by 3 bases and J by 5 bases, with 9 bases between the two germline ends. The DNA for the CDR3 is TGTGCCAGCAGTGATCAATGGAAAGATACGCAGTATTTT. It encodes CASSDQWKDTQYF.